This T cell receptor beta chain came from a study of blood T cell repertoires in COVID-19. Study-wide context: The samples span acute and convalescent COVID-19 from the United States, Italy and Spain. T cells, B-cell-depleted T cells, or PBMCs provided the cDNA or gDNA that served as material.

Trimming shortened V by 0 bases and J by 2 bases, and 15 bases separated the two germline ends. The CDR3 is 17 residues long. The germline CDR1 and CDR2 sequences are KGHDR and SFDVKD. Authors' data handling: Cell counts per sample came from amplifying reference gene primers. The data were produced by immunoSEQ multiplex PCR, yet TCRdb's version contains in-frame clones alone and is incomplete. The V and J calls and clone size were taken over from that table, and D and trimming were inferred from the DNA. The table includes around 200,000 clones, 80% to 90% detected once. Seattle cases were enrolled at active infection and followed longitudinally.

The sequence was collected from a woman between 65 and 79 years old with COVID-19, enrolled during active disease. V is TRBV24-1 and J is TRBJ1-2; the D gene is possibly TRBD1 (5 bases). Sequenced input: peripheral blood. DNA of the CDR3: TGTGCCACCAGTGATTTGCCAGGGAAGGTCCGGAACTATGGCTACACCTTC. Its protein is CATSDLPGKVRNYGYTF.